This entry concerns a single T cell receptor (beta chain). This CDR3 spans 13 amino acids. Germline V gene data show CDR1 as MNHEY and CDR2 as SVGAGI. The V end was cut by 6 bases, the J end by 2 bases, with 11 bases between. The primer mix had 60 Vbeta and 13 Jbeta primers. Clones were read by immunoSEQ multiplex PCR, and TCRdb kept only the in-frame ones, dropping some. The table has some 200,000 clones, around 70% seen once. The sample comes from a study of cytomegalovirus exposure and HLA in healthy donors. The chain employs TRBV6-5 and TRBJ2-7; D not certain. The sequenced sample consisted of PBMCs. The source is a man in his forties in good health and CMV-seropositive. In DNA form, the CDR3 reads TGTGCCAGCAGCAAGTCAGGTACCTACGAGCAGTACTTC. It is translated as CASSKSGTYEQYF.